This T cell receptor (beta chain) was recovered during a study of cytomegalovirus exposure and HLA in healthy donors. Looking at the study overall: Among about 179 million T cells, an earlier analysis found 90 million to 130 million unique TCR beta sequences.

Study-wide points: According to a later analysis, donors in an Asian-associated ancestry cluster reportedly had fewer N-insertions than the approximately 670-donor mean.

Both 60 Vbeta primers and 13 Jbeta primers went into the PCR. This table comes from immunoSEQ multiplex PCR, and its TCRdb copy is limited to in-frame clones, with some not included. The sample totals tens of thousands of clones. V shed 3 bases, J shed 5 bases, and the junction held 12 bases outside the gene matches. This CDR3 has 16 amino acids. The V gene's germline CDR1 is SGHRS and CDR2 YFSETQ. A remark on this clone: Its antigen is unidentified.

This chain joins TRBV5-1 and TRBJ2-5, with 8 nucleotides matching TRBD2. Sequenced input: PBMCs. This receptor was obtained from a man aged 35 to 55 in good health and CMV-seropositive. The CDR3 DNA follows: TGCGCCAGCAGCTCCACTCCTAGCGGCGGGGGGGAGACCCAGTACTTC. This codes for CASSSTPSGGGETQYF.